This T cell receptor beta chain was recovered during a study of identical twins. The germline V gene encodes CDR1 KGHSH and CDR2 LQKENI. There are 13 residues in the CDR3. The germline V and J ends were trimmed by 4 bases and 4 bases, with 11 bases remaining between them. Via MiXCR, TCRdb re-called the 5' RACE reads, giving one row per CDR3 protein. The table has about 290,000 distinct CDR3 sequences, roughly 10% seen once; the top ten hold approximately 7%. Remarks on this clonotype: The antigen is not known.

Study results and caveats: Invariant MAIT and iNKT cells are populations that could partly confound zero-insertion analyses. Alpha sequences out of frame and shared by twins had excess low generation probability. The abundant beta clonotypes from cord blood had fewer insertions, and memory repertoires had none of this.

These same data were also listed under a study on yellow fever vaccine responses in identical twins.

This chain uses TRBV18 with TRBJ2-7; D remains unclear. This sequence originates from a woman between 18 and 29 years old in good health. What was sequenced was CD8+ T cells sorted from blood. CDR3 amino acids: CASSLTDDYEQYF. The CDR3 nucleotides read TGTGCCAGCTCACTCACGGACGATTACGAGCAGTACTTC.